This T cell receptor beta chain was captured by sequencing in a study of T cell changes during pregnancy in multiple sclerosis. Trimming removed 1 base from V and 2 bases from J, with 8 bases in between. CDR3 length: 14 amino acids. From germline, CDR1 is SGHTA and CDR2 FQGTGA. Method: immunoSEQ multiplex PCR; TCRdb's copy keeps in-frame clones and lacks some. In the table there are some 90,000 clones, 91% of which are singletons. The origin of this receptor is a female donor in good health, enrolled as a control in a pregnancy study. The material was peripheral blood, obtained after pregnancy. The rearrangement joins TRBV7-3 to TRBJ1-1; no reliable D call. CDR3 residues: CASSLNPGNTEAFF. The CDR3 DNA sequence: TGTGCCAGCAGCTTAAACCCGGGTAACACTGAAGCTTTCTTT.